The clone carrying this TCR beta chain was seen a single time. Antigen unknown. This sample is drawn from a study of lymphopenia after photon versus proton radiotherapy. CDR1 is LNHDA, CDR2 SQIVND, per germline (reference sequence). There are 14 residues in the CDR3. Deletions cut 4 bases from V and 7 bases from J, with 14 bases between. Study results and limitations: Proton therapy kept repertoires fairly stable, unlike photons, which gained effector/memory cells. Survival link was tested only in deceased patients; proton benefit remains a possibility. After the lymphocyte nadir, photon-treated repertoires showed oligoclonal expansion, especially of CD8+ Temra cells. Larger post-nadir TCR diversity loss correlated inversely with survival in deceased patients.

Produced via immunoSEQ multiplex PCR; TCRdb's table is partial and in-frame only. The sample contains about 70,000 clones, 80% to 95% of which appear only once. The sequenced sample was peripheral blood, obtained from a patient treated with photon-based radiotherapy. The receptor's source is a woman aged 40 to 50 with cholangiocarcinoma. This sequence joins TRBV19 and TRBJ2-1; D not resolved. CDR3 protein: CASSTSFSSNEQFF. As DNA, the CDR3 is TGTGCCAGTAGTACCTCGTTCTCGTCAAATGAGCAGTTCTTC.